This T cell receptor (beta chain) stems from a study of blood T cells in healthy people across ages. Study-level points and caveats: Both higher diversity and more naive CD4+ cells marked long-lived donors when set against aged donors.

For the second PCR, which ran for about 6 to 11 cycles, a sample-barcoded 5' primer and a J-beta primer mix were used. Each CDR3 protein gets one entry after TCRdb re-called the 5' RACE reads with MiXCR. Among about 1.4 million distinct CDR3 sequences listed, 55% to 75% were seen once. Approximately 9.1 milliliters was the volume of peripheral blood drawn from each donor. Each sample yielded at least 6 million isolated PBMCs. With regard to this clonotype: Its antigen is not known.

Germline V lookup: CDR1 SGHNT, CDR2 YYREEE (reference sequence). V shed 1 base and J shed 3 bases, with 9 bases lying between them. The CDR3 contains 14 residues. This receptor was identified in a young man in good health. Material: blood. The V gene is TRBV5-4, the J gene TRBJ2-3; D possibly corresponds to TRBD1 (6 bases). In DNA, the CDR3 is TGTGCCAGCAGCTTGTCCGGACAGACAGATACGCAGTATTTT. Translating it yields CASSLSGQTDTQYF.